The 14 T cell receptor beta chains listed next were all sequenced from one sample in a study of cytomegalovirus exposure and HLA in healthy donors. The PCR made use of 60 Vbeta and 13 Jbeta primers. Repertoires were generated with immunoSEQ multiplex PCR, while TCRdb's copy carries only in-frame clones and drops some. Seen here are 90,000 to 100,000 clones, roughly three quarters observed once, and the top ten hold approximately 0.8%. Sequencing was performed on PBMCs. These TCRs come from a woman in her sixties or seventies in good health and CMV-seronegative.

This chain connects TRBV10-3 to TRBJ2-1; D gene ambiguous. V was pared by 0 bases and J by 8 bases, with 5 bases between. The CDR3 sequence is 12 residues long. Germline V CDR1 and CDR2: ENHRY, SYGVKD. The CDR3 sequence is CAISESRYEQFF. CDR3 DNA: TGTGCCATCAGTGAGTCGAGGTATGAGCAGTTCTTC.

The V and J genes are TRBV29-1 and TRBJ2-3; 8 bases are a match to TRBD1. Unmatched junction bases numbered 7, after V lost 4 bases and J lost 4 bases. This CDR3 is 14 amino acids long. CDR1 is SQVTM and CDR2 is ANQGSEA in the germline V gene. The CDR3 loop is CSVVEQGASDTQYF. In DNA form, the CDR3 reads TGCAGCGTTGTTGAGCAGGGGGCGTCAGATACGCAGTATTTT.

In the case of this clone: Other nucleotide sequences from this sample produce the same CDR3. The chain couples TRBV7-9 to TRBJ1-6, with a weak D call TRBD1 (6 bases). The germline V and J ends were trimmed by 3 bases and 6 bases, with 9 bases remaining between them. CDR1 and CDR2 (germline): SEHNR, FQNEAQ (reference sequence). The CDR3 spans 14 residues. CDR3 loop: CASSLGGLNSPLHF. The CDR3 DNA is TGTGCCAGCAGCTTGGGGGGGCTTAATTCACCCCTCCACTTT.

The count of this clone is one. The CDR3 sequence: CASSLPWTSGKNEQFF. The CDR3, as DNA: TGTGCCAGCAGCTTGCCCTGGACTAGCGGGAAAAATGAGCAGTTCTTC. The J gene is TRBJ2-1, the V gene TRBV5-4, with TRBD2 identical over 12 bases. V gave up 1 base and J gave up 7 bases; unmatched junction bases: 6. This CDR3 contains 16 residues. Germline assignment: CDR1 SGHNT and CDR2 YYREEE (reference sequence).

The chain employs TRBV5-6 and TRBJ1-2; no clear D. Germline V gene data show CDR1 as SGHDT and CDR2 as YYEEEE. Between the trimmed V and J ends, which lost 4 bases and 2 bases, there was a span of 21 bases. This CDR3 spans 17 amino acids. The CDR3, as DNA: TGTGCCAGCAGCCTTGGTTTTGGCAGCGCTCCCAACTATGGCTACACCTTC. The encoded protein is CASSLGFGSAPNYGYTF.

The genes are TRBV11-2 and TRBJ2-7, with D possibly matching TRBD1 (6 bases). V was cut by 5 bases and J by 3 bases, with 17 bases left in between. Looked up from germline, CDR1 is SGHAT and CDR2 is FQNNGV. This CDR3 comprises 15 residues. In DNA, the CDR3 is TGTGCCAGCAGCGCGCACCCCGGGACAAACTACGAGCAGTACTTC. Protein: CASSAHPGTNYEQYF.

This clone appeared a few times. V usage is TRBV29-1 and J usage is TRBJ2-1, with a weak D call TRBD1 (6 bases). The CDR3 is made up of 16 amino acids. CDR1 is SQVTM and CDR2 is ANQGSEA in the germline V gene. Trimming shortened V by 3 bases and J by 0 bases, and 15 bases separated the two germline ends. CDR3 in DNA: TGCAGCGTTGAGTACCTACAGGGTAGCTCCTACAATGAGCAGTTCTTC. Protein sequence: CSVEYLQGSSYNEQFF.

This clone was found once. The CDR3 sequence: CASSESIHPPGLVGYYEQYF. CDR3 nucleotide sequence: TGCGCCAGCAGTGAGTCGATCCACCCTCCGGGACTAGTCGGATATTACGAGCAGTACTTC. The chain couples TRBV10-2 to TRBJ2-7, with 8 bases matching TRBD2. V was pared by 0 bases and J by 4 bases, with 20 bases of the junction left unmatched. The V gene's germline CDR1 is WSHSY and CDR2 SAAADI. This CDR3 is 20 amino acids long.

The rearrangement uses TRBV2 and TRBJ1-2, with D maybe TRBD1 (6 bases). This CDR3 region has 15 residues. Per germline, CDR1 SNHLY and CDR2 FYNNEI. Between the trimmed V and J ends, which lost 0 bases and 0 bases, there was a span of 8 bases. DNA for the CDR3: TGTGCCAGCAGTGAAGCTCAGGGGTCTAACTATGGCTACACCTTC. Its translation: CASSEAQGSNYGYTF.

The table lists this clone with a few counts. The CDR3: CASSLFKQGEKLFF. CDR3 nucleotides: TGTGCCAGCAGCTTATTCAAACAGGGTGAAAAACTGTTTTTT. This sequence joins TRBV7-8 and TRBJ1-4; a possible D gene is TRBD1 (6 bases). Germline lookup yields CDR1 SGHVS and CDR2 FQNEAQ. The CDR3 has 14 residues. V was clipped by 2 bases and J by 7 bases, with 11 bases between them.

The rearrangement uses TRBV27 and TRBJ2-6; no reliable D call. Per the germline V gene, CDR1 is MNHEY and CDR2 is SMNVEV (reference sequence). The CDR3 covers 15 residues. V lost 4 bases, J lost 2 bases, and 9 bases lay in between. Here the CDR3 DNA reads TGTGCCAGCAGTTGGGCCACCACTGGGGCCAACGTCCTGACTTTC. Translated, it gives CASSWATTGANVLTF.

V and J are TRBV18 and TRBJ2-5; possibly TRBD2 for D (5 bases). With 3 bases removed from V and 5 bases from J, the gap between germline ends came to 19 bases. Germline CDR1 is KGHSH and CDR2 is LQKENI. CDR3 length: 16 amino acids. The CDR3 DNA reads TGTGCCAGCTCACCCGATGTCCCCTCCCCTAGCGAGACCCAGTACTTC. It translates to CASSPDVPSPSETQYF.

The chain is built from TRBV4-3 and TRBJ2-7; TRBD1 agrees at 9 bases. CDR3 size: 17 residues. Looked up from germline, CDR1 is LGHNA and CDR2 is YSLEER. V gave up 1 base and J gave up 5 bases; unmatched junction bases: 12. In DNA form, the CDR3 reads TGCGCCAGCAGCCAAGGATCAGAGGGGACAGGGCCCCACGAGCAGTACTTC. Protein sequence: CASSQGSEGTGPHEQYF.

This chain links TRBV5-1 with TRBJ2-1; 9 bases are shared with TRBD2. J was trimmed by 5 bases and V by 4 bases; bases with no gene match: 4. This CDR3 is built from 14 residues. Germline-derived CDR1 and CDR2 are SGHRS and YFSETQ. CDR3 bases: TGCGCCAGCAGCCCTAGCGGGATACACAATGAGCAGTTCTTC. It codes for CASSPSGIHNEQFF. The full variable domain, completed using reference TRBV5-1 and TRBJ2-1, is KAGVTQTPRYLIKTRGQQVTLSCSPISGHRSVSWYQQTPGQGLQFLFEYFSETQRNKGNFPGRFSGRQFSNSRSEMNVSTLELGDSALYLCASSPSGIHNEQFFGPGTRLTVL.